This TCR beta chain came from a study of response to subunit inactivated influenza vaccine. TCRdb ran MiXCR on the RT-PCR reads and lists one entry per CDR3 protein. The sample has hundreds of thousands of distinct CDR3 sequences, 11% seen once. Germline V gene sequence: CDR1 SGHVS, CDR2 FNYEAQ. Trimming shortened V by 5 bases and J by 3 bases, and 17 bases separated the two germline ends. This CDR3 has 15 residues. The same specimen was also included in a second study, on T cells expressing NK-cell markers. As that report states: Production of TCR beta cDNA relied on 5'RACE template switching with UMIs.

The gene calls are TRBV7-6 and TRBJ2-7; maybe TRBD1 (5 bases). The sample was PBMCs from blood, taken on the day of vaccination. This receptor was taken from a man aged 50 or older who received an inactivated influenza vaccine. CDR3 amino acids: CASSQTPAGFYEQYF. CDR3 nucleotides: TGTGCCAGCAGCCAGACGCCCGCAGGGTTCTACGAGCAGTACTTC.